Presented here are 22 T cell receptor beta chains from one specimen sequenced in a study of early T cells in non-severe SARS-CoV-2 infection. MiXCR, applied by TCRdb to the 5' RACE reads, yields one record per CDR3 protein. This sample has fewer than 75,000 distinct CDR3 sequences; more than 15% occur once, and the top ten carry approximately 9%. The material was whole blood, obtained at baseline. Source of these receptors: an adult who was a healthcare worker with PCR-confirmed SARS-CoV-2 infection or an uninfected control (not recorded which).

The chain links TRBV7-9 to TRBJ1-1; D remains ambiguous. This CDR3 is built from 12 residues. V was clipped by 5 bases and J by 5 bases, with 9 bases between them. Germline CDR1 SEHNR, CDR2 FQNEAQ (reference sequence). This CDR3 is CASSITRTEAFF. CDR3 nucleotides: TGTGCCAGCAGCATTACACGAACTGAAGCTTTCTTT.

This clonotype was observed a handful of times. The rearrangement joins TRBV10-1 to TRBJ1-2; D possibly corresponds to TRBD1 (5 bases). With 5 bases removed from V and 3 bases from J, the gap between germline ends came to 13 bases. The CDR3 extends over 14 amino acids. Germline-derived CDR1 and CDR2 are WNHNN and SYGVQD (reference sequence). The CDR3 reads CASSLGGADYGYTF. CDR3 nucleotide sequence: TGCGCCAGCAGTCTAGGAGGGGCCGACTATGGCTACACCTTC.

Details on this clonotype: Since a much larger clone is just one base distant, this may be a read error. The V gene is TRBV5-6, the J gene TRBJ1-1; 7 nucleotides agree with TRBD1. V was pared by 6 bases and J by 3 bases, with 14 bases of the junction left unmatched. CDR1 is SGHDT, CDR2 YYEEEE, per germline. The CDR3 covers 16 residues. In nucleotides, the CDR3 is TGTGCCAGCACCCACTCACCGACAGGGAGGGACACTGAAGCTTTCTTT. Protein: CASTHSPTGRDTEAFF.

This chain joins TRBV4-2 and TRBJ1-1, with a weak D call TRBD1 (5 bases). Germline-derived CDR1 and CDR2 are LGHNA and YNFKEQ. V lost 0 bases and J 1 base, leaving 12 bases between the germline ends. CDR3 length: 16 residues. For the CDR3, the DNA is TGTGCCAGCAGCCAAGATTCCGGGGGATGGAACACTGAAGCTTTCTTT. It specifies CASSQDSGGWNTEAFF.

Only a few counts were recorded for this clonotype. The rearrangement uses TRBV30 and TRBJ1-2; D unresolved. Looked up from germline, CDR1 is GTSNPN and CDR2 is SVGIG (reference sequence). This CDR3 has 14 amino acids. V lost 2 bases and J lost 2, with 12 bases in between. CDR3 sequence (DNA): TGTGCCTGGAGTACCGGGAACCAGAACTATGGCTACACCTTC. Its translation: CAWSTGNQNYGYTF.

This clonotype has a count of ten or more. The chain couples TRBV7-2 to TRBJ1-2, with D perhaps TRBD1 (5 bases). The CDR3 extends over 13 amino acids. Per germline, CDR1 SGHTA and CDR2 FQGNSA. V was trimmed by 4 bases and J by 4 bases, leaving 10 bases between them. In DNA form, the CDR3 reads TGTGCCAGCAGCTGGGCAGGGACCTATGGCTACACCTTC. Translating gives CASSWAGTYGYTF.

This clonotype was found a few times. J is TRBJ2-7 and V is TRBV3-1, with 10 bases identical to TRBD1. With V trimmed by 4 bases and J by 3 bases, 6 bases remained unmatched. Germline values: CDR1 LGHDT, CDR2 YNNKEL (reference sequence). The length of the CDR3 is 15 residues. Here the CDR3 DNA reads TGTGCCAGCAGCCCGACGGGACAGGGGAACTACGAGCAGTACTTC. Its translation is CASSPTGQGNYEQYF.

This clonotype was counted many times. The CDR3 is CASTIAGTSVNTQYF. The CDR3 DNA is TGTGCCAGCACAATTGCCGGGACTAGCGTAAATACGCAGTATTTT. V gene TRBV6-1 combines with J gene TRBJ2-3, with 10 positions matching TRBD2. V shed 7 bases, J shed 7 bases, and the junction held 11 bases outside the gene matches. Germline V gene data show CDR1 as MNHNS and CDR2 as SASEGT. The CDR3 loop spans 15 amino acids.

This clonotype was detected a few times. The chain carries TRBV14 and TRBJ2-1; no clear D. The CDR3 runs 14 residues. Trimming stripped 1 base from V and 9 bases from J, with 13 bases between. The germline V gene encodes CDR1 SGHDN and CDR2 FVKESK. This chain's CDR3 is CASSQGIGVTEQFF. Here the CDR3 DNA reads TGTGCCAGCAGCCAAGGAATTGGGGTAACTGAGCAGTTCTTC.

The CDR3 region is CASSFSAGTNTDTQYF. The CDR3 nucleotides are TGCGCCAGCAGCTTCTCCGCCGGGACCAACACAGATACGCAGTATTTT. This sequence joins TRBV5-1 and TRBJ2-3; tentatively, D is TRBD1 or TRBD2 (5 bases each). The V end was cut by 2 bases, the J end by 2 bases, with 15 bases between. The CDR3 has 16 residues. The germline CDR1 and CDR2 sequences are SGHRS and YFSETQ.

The chain employs TRBV11-2 and TRBJ2-2; no clear D. The CDR3 consists of 12 residues. Germline-derived CDR1 and CDR2 are SGHAT and FQNNGV. V dropped 3 bases and J dropped 14 bases, with 13 bases sitting between them. The CDR3 here is CASSLTANSLFF. In DNA form, the CDR3 reads TGTGCCAGCAGCTTGACTGCGAACTCCCTGTTTTTT.

This clonotype was detected many times. The gene calls are TRBV19 and TRBJ2-7; 7 nucleotides align to TRBD1. V dropped 4 bases and J dropped 3; count of bases not matched to a gene: 3. CDR3 size: 13 residues. Germline V lookup: CDR1 LNHDA, CDR2 SQIVND (reference sequence). CDR3 residues: CASSNRQGYEQYF. The CDR3 nucleotides read TGTGCCAGTAGTAACCGACAGGGCTACGAGCAGTACTTC.

This clonotype was seen a handful of times. This sequence joins TRBV6-1 and TRBJ1-3; D gene ambiguous. The germline V gene encodes CDR1 MNHNS and CDR2 SASEGT. The CDR3 covers 17 residues. Between the trimmed V and J ends, which lost 0 bases and 0 bases, there was a span of 12 bases. The CDR3: CASSEAARPNSGNTIYF. CDR3 bases: TGTGCCAGCAGTGAAGCGGCCAGACCAAACTCTGGAAACACCATATATTTT.

A remark on this clonotype: Possible read error: a much larger clone is one base away. This chain links TRBV7-9 with TRBJ2-5, with 16 bases aligning to TRBD2. Germline CDR1 and CDR2: SEHNR and FQNEAQ (reference sequence). The length of the CDR3 is 17 residues. Here the CDR3 reads CAGSYPGLAGGQETQYF. As DNA, the CDR3 is TGTGCCGGCAGCTACCCGGGACTAGCGGGGGGGCAAGAGACCCAGTACTTC.

This clonotype was seen more than once but under ten times. The rearrangement links TRBV12-3 or TRBV12-4 to TRBJ1-6; the D is unclear. This CDR3 spans 12 amino acids. V gave up 6 bases and J gave up 11 bases, with 11 bases separating them. The CDR3 DNA sequence: TGTGCCAGCAGCAGAGATCAGACACCCCTCCACTTT. Its protein product is CASSRDQTPLHF.

The J gene is TRBJ2-7, the V gene TRBV14; 10 bases agree with TRBD1. With 3 bases clipped from V and 4 bases from J, the junction kept 6 bases outside the gene matches. CDR3 size: 15 residues. Per the germline V gene, CDR1 is SGHDN and CDR2 is FVKESK. The chain's CDR3 is CASSQPGQGTYEQYF. The DNA of the CDR3 is TGTGCCAGCAGCCAGCCGGGACAGGGGACGTACGAGCAGTACTTC.

The chain carries TRBV5-1 and TRBJ2-3; 9 positions match TRBD2. Germline V gene data show CDR1 as SGHRS and CDR2 as YFSETQ. V shed 4 bases, J shed 0 bases, and the junction held 12 bases outside the gene matches. This CDR3 spans 18 amino acids. CDR3 in amino acids: CASSPLLAGRRSTDTQYF. CDR3 DNA: TGCGCCAGCAGCCCTCTACTAGCGGGCAGAAGAAGCACAGATACGCAGTATTTT.

The rearrangement uses TRBV5-8 and TRBJ2-1; 8 bases fit TRBD1. This CDR3 has 15 residues. The J segment lost 6 bases and the V segment lost 4 bases, leaving 9 bases of the junction unmatched. Germline CDR1 reads SGHTS; CDR2 reads YDEGEE. CDR3 DNA: TGTGCCAGCAGCATCCACAGGGGGGACGTCAATGAGCAGTTCTTC. It encodes CASSIHRGDVNEQFF.

The chain has TRBV5-5 and TRBJ1-6, with D tentatively TRBD1 (6 bases). The germline V and J ends were trimmed by 5 bases and 6 bases, with 18 bases remaining between them. Germline V gene lookup returns CDR1 SGHKS and CDR2 YYEKEE (reference sequence). CDR3 length: 16 amino acids. CDR3 nucleotides: TGTGCCAGCAGTCCCCCTACGGGACAAGTTAATTCACCCCTCCACTTT. This translates into CASSPPTGQVNSPLHF.

The rearrangement links TRBV6-2 or TRBV6-3 to TRBJ1-2; the D is unclear. The CDR3 totals 14 residues. Germline CDR1 and CDR2: MNHEY and SVGEGT. V was cut by 5 bases and J by 6 bases, with 16 bases left in between. For the CDR3, the DNA is TGTGCCAGCAGTCCCAGGACGGACTCAGATGGCTACACCTTC. This translates into CASSPRTDSDGYTF.

The chain couples TRBV2 to TRBJ2-3; TRBD1 aligns across 9 bases. Germline trimming cut 4 bases from V and 12 bases from J; bases unmatched to any gene: 14. The CDR3 has 15 residues. Germline CDR1 is SNHLY and CDR2 is FYNNEI. The CDR3 loop reads CASSGGQGTPLIQYF. The CDR3 nucleotides are TGTGCCAGCAGTGGGGGACAGGGCACCCCTCTTATCCAGTATTTT.

This chain uses TRBV5-1 with TRBJ1-1; D is possibly TRBD1 (5 bases). V was cut by 0 bases and J by 4 bases, with 7 bases left in between. Germline V gene sequence: CDR1 SGHRS, CDR2 YFSETQ. The CDR3 covers 13 residues. The CDR3 DNA is TGCGCCAGCAGCTTGGCAGGGTCCACTGAAGCTTTCTTT. Translated, it gives CASSLAGSTEAFF.